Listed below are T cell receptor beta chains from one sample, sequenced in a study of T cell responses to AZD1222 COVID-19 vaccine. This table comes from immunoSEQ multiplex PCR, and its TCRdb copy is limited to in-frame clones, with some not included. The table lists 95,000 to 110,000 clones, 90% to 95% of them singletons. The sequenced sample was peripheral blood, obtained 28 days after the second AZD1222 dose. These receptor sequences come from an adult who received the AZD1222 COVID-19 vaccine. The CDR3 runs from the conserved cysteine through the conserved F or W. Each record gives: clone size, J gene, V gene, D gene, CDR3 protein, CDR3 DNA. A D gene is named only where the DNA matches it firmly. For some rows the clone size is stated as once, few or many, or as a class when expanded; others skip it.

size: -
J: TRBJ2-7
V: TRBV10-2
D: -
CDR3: CASRGGYEQYF
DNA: TGCGCCAGCAGAGGAGGTTACGAGCAGTACTTC

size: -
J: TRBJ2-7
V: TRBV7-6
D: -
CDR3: CASSLGTGKTYEQYF
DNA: TGTGCCAGCAGCTTAGGGACCGGGAAGACCTACGAGCAGTACTTC

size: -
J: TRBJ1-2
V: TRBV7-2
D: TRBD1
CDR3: CASSLVGGKGYTF
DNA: TGTGCCAGCAGCTTAGTAGGGGGCAAAGGCTACACCTTC

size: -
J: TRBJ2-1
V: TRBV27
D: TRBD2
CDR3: CVVGLAGVVEQFF
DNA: TGTGTCGTTGGACTAGCGGGAGTCGTTGAGCAGTTCTTC

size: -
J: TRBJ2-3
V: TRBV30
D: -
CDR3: CAWSVQYGDTQYF
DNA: TGTGCCTGGAGTGTACAGTACGGAGATACGCAGTATTTT

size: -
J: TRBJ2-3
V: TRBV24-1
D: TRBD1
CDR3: CATSDPTGVDTQYF
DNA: TGTGCCACCAGTGACCCCACAGGGGTAGATACGCAGTATTTT

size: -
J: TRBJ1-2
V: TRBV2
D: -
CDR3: CASGLQGNGYTF
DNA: TGTGCCAGCGGTTTGCAGGGGAACGGCTACACCTTC

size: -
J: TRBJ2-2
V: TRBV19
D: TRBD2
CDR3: CASSIRLAGHGELFF
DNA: TGTGCCAGTAGTATCAGGCTAGCGGGCCACGGGGAGCTGTTTTTT

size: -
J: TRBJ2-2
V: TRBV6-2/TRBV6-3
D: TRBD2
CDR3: CASSKRLASITGELFF
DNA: TGTGCCAGCAGTAAACGACTAGCAAGTATCACCGGGGAGCTGTTTTTT

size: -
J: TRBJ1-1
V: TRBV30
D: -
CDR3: CAWSVLDLETEAFF
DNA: TGTGCCTGGAGTGTACTAGATTTGGAGACTGAAGCTTTCTTT

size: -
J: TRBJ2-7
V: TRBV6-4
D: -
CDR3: CASSEIGVRSEQYF
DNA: TGTGCCAGCAGTGAAATAGGGGTACGGAGCGAGCAGTACTTC

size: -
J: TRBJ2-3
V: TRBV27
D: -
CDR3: CASSPSPPDTQYF
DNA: TGTGCCAGCAGTCCTAGCCCGCCAGATACGCAGTATTTT

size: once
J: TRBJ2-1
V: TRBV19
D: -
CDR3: CASRGTAVVSEQFF
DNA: TGTGCCAGTAGGGGGACGGCGGTCGTAAGTGAGCAGTTCTTC

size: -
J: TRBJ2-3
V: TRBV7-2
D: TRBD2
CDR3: CASSPGGFADTQYF
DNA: TGTGCCAGCAGCCCGGGAGGGTTCGCAGATACGCAGTATTTT

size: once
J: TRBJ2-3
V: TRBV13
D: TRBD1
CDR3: CASSEGTGMSDTQYF
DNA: TGTGCCAGCAGCGAGGGGACAGGGATGTCAGATACGCAGTATTTT

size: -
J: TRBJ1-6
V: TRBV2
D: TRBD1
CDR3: CASMGDRAYNSPLHF
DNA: TGTGCCAGCATGGGGGACAGGGCCTATAATTCACCCCTCCACTTT

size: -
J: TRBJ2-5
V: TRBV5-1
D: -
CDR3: CASYTPGKETQYF
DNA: TGCGCCAGCTATACCCCGGGGAAGGAGACCCAGTACTTC

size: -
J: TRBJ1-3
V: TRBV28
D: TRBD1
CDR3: CASRAGTARNTIYF
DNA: TGTGCCAGCAGGGCCGGGACAGCAAGAAACACCATATATTTT

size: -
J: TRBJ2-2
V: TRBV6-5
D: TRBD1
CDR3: CASSYSQGVGGELFF
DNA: TGTGCCAGCAGTTACTCACAGGGGGTTGGCGGGGAGCTGTTTTTT

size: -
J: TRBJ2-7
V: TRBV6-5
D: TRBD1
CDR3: CASSSTGGGIHEQYF
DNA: TGTGCCAGCAGTTCAACAGGGGGCGGGATACACGAGCAGTACTTC

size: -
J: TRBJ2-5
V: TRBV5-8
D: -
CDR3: CASSLGDRVETQYF
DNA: TGTGCCAGCAGCTTGGGCGACCGGGTAGAGACCCAGTACTTC

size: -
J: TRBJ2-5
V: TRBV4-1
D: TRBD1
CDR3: CASSQALRDRDGIETQYF
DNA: TGCGCCAGCAGCCAGGCCCTCCGGGACAGGGACGGCATAGAGACCCAGTACTTC

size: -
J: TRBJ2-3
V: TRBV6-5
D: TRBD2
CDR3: CASSTRRETQYF
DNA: TGTGCCAGCAGTACCAGGCGGGAGACGCAGTATTTT

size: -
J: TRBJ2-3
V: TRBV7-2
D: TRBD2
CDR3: CASSQGLAGADTQYF
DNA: TGTGCCAGCAGCCAAGGACTAGCGGGAGCCGATACGCAGTATTTT

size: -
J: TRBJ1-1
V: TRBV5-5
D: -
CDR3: CASSGWVQVEAFF
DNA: TGTGCCAGCAGCGGATGGGTCCAAGTTGAAGCTTTCTTT

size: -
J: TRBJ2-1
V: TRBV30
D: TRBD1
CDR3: CAWMGDRGRREQFF
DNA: TGTGCCTGGATGGGGGACAGGGGGCGTAGGGAGCAGTTCTTC

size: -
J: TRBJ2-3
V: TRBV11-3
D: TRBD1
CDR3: CASSAGQGSADTQYF
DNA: TGTGCCAGCAGCGCGGGACAGGGGAGCGCAGATACGCAGTATTTT

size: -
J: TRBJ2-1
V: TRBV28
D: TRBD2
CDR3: CASTPGLAGNNEQFF
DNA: TGTGCCAGCACCCCCGGGCTAGCGGGGAACAATGAGCAGTTCTTC

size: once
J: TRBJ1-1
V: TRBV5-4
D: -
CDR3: CASSRAGNTEAFF
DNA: TGTGCCAGCAGTAGAGCAGGGAACACTGAAGCTTTCTTT

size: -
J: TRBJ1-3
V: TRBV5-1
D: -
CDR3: CASSLEAGVSGNTIYF
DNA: TGCGCCAGCAGCTTGGAAGCAGGAGTCTCTGGAAACACCATATATTTT

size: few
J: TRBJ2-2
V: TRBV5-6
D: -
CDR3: CASSLEVRVTGELFF
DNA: TGTGCCAGCAGCTTGGAGGTCAGAGTAACCGGGGAGCTGTTTTTT

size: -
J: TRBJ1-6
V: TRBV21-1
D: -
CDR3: CASSKVRDGGNSPLHF
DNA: TGTGCCAGCAGCAAAGTGCGGGATGGTGGTAATTCACCCCTCCACTTT

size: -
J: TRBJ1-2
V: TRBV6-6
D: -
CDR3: CASSYPARQGGYTF
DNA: TGTGCCAGCAGTTACCCGGCCCGACAAGGTGGCTACACCTTC

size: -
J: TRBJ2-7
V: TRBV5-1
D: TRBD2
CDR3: CASSPGAGGRGEQYF
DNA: TGCGCCAGCAGCCCTGGGGCGGGAGGACGGGGCGAGCAGTACTTC

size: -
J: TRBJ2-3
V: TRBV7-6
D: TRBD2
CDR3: CASSPLAGGADTQYF
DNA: TGTGCCAGCAGCCCGTTAGCGGGAGGAGCAGATACGCAGTATTTT

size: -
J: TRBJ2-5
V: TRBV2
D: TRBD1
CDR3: CASRVDRAQETQYF
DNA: TGTGCCAGCAGGGTGGACAGGGCCCAAGAGACCCAGTACTTC

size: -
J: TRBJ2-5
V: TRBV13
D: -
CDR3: CASSLLKEEETQYF
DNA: TGTGCCAGCAGCCTACTTAAGGAGGAGGAGACCCAGTACTTC

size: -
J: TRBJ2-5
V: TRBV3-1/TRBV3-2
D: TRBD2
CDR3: CASSPRGGGETQYF
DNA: TGTGCCAGCAGCCCGCGGGGGGGCGGGGAGACCCAGTACTTC

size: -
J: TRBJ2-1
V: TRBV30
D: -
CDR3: CAGEGADLYNEQFF
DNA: TGTGCCGGGGAGGGGGCGGATCTTTACAATGAGCAGTTCTTC

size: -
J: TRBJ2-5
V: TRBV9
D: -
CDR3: CASSARDTGRETQYF
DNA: TGTGCCAGCAGCGCTCGGGACACTGGCCGGGAGACCCAGTACTTC

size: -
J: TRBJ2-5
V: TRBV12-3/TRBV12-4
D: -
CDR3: CASTLLGGTQYF
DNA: TGTGCCAGCACCCTCCTAGGGGGGACCCAGTACTTC

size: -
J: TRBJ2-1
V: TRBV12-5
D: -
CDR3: CASAPGRVYNEQFF
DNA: TGTGCTAGTGCCCCTGGGCGGGTCTACAATGAGCAGTTCTTC

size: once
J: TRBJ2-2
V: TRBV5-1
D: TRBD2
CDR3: CASRPLAGETGELFF
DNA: TGCGCCAGCAGACCTCTAGCGGGAGAAACCGGGGAGCTGTTTTTT

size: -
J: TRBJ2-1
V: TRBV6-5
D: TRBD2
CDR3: CASSPIAGGYNEQFF
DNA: TGTGCCAGCAGTCCAATAGCGGGGGGCTACAATGAGCAGTTCTTC

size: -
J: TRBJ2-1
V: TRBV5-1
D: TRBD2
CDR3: CASSLDALAGGLNEQFF
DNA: TGCGCCAGCAGCTTGGACGCGCTAGCGGGGGGGCTCAATGAGCAGTTCTTC

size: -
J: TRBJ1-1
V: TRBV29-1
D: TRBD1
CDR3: CSVEGTGNTEAFF
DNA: TGCAGCGTTGAAGGGACAGGGAACACTGAAGCTTTCTTT

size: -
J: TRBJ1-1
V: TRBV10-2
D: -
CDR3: CASRKAGGGHTEAFF
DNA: TGCGCCAGCAGGAAAGCTGGGGGGGGCCACACTGAAGCTTTCTTT

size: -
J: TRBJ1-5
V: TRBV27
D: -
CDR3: CASSLWGANNQPQHF
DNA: TGTGCCAGCAGTTTATGGGGGGCAAACAATCAGCCCCAGCATTTT